This TCR beta chain was retrieved from a study of blood T cell repertoires in COVID-19. Study in general: Samples came from the United States, Italy and Spain, spanning acute and convalescent COVID-19.

The CDR3 totals 14 residues. V lost 4 bases, J lost 10 bases, and 10 bases stayed unmatched. CDR1 SGHRS and CDR2 YFSETQ come from the germline V gene. Original methodology: By means of reference gene primer amplification, nucleated cell counts were estimated. TCRdb keeps only in-frame clones here, not all; method: immunoSEQ multiplex PCR. V and J calls and clone size are as listed in that table; D and trimming were resolved from the DNA. Of about 170,000 clones in the sample, more than 70% were seen once. Sequenced input: peripheral blood. The rearrangement uses TRBV5-1 and TRBJ1-1; 10 nucleotides align to TRBD1. The receptor was derived from a man aged 50-59 years who had recovered from COVID-19. The CDR3 DNA follows: TGCGCCAGCAGCACGTCCGGGACAGGGGAAGGAGCTTTCTTT. Residues: CASSTSGTGEGAFF.